These T cell receptor beta chains were read from a single sample in a study of shared clonotypes between healthy human individuals. Sequencing used immunoSEQ multiplex PCR; TCRdb keeps in-frame clones, though not all of them. Among around 600,000 clones listed, almost 97% were seen once. Sequenced input: naive CD4+ T cells sorted from blood. The receptors were gathered from a woman in her 30s in good health. Both conserved end residues are trimmed from each CDR3.

V,CDR3
TRBV5-1,ASSLGVPGLAVTQY
TRBV13,ASSLEDSAGNTIY
TRBV6-1,ASSLRINQPQH
TRBV10-3,AIRAGTGANVLT
TRBV13,ASSLSRGPGKATNEKLF
TRBV20-1,SAFGEFEQF
TRBV29-1,SIPTGVLNTEAF
TRBV28,ASSPTAVDEKLF
TRBV2,ASSGGSTGELF
TRBV11-2,ASSLEQAGGYT
TRBV11-2,ASSLGLAGHEQF
TRBV11-3,ASSLAENTEAF
TRBV7-9,ASSTGTGVQPQH
TRBV7-9,ASSLDVRGEKLF
TRBV5-5,ASSREYLYEQY
TRBV15,ATRKLAGDATGELF
TRBV2,ASSESTSRSYEQY
TRBV30,AGGGGSYEQY
TRBV5-3,ARSWGSFVLSYEQY
TRBV15,ATSRGVGDNSPLH
TRBV11-2,ASSLVSRGRVWNEQF
TRBV11-2,ASSSLKQGSGEQY
TRBV19,ASSYNEKLF
TRBV30,AWIQYPTNSPLH